This TCR beta chain came from a study of cytomegalovirus exposure and HLA in healthy donors. Study outcomes and limitations: For presence/absence analyses, sequencing depth was assumed to be roughly uniform across donors.

Researchers ran the PCR with 60 Vbeta and 13 Jbeta primers. The data were produced by immunoSEQ multiplex PCR, yet TCRdb's version contains in-frame clones alone and is incomplete. Among 100,000 to 150,000 clones listed, approximately 84% were seen once. V shed 4 bases, J shed 2 bases, and the junction held 3 bases outside the gene matches. Germline V CDR1 and CDR2: SGHDT, YYEEEE. The CDR3 has 14 residues. Turning to this clone: Its antigen is unknown.

Material: PBMCs. This TCR was recovered from a boy aged 2 to 10 in good health and CMV-seronegative. The V call is TRBV5-6, the J call TRBJ1-2, with TRBD1 matching 9 bases. The CDR3 spells CASSPGQGNYGYTF. CDR3 DNA: TGTGCCAGCAGCCCCGGACAGGGGAACTATGGCTACACCTTC.